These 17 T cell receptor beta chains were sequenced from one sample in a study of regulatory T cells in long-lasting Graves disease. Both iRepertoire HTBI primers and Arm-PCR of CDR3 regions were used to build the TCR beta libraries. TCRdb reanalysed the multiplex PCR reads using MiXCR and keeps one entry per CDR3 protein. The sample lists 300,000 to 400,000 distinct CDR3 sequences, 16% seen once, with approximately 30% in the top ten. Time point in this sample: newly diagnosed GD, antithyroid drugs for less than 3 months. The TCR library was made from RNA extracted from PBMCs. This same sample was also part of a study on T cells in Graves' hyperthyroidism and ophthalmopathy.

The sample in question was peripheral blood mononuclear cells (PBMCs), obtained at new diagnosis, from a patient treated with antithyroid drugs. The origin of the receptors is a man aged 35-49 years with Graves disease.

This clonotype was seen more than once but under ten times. The CDR3 region is CASRTERENTEAFF. The CDR3 DNA reads as TGTGCCAGCAGGACGGAGAGAGAGAACACTGAAGCTTTCTTT. V and J are TRBV5-4 and TRBJ1-1; D call uncertain. V shed 5 bases and J shed 1 base, with 12 bases lying between them. The germline CDR1 and CDR2 sequences are SGHNT and YYREEE (reference sequence). CDR3 size: 14 residues.

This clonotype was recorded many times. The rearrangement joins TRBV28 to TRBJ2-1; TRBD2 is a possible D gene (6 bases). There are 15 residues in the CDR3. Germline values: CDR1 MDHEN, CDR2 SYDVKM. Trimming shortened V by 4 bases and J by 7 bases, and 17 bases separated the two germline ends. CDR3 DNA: TGTGCCAGCAGTTCGGCGGGGACGGGACGGAATGAGCAGTTCTTC. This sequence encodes CASSSAGTGRNEQFF. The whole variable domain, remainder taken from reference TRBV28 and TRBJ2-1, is DVKVTQSSRYLVKRTGEKVFLECVQDMDHENMFWYRQDPGLGLRLIYFSYDVKMKEKGDIPEGYSVSREKKERFSLILESASTNQTSMYLCASSSAGTGRNEQFFGPGTRLTVL.

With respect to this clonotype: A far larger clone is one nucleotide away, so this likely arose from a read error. The CDR3 loop is CASSDPPFSYGQYF. The DNA for the CDR3 is TGTGCCAGCAGCGACCCACCTTTCAGCTACGGGCAGTACTTC. This rearrangement joins TRBV7-9 to TRBJ2-7, with D hard to call. CDR1 and CDR2 from the germline V gene are SEHNR and FQNEAQ (reference sequence). The CDR3 loop spans 14 amino acids. Drawing the rest from reference TRBV7-9 and TRBJ2-7, the complete variable domain is DTGVSQNPRHKITKRGQNVTFRCDPISEHNRLYWYRQTLGQGPEFLTYFQNEAQLEKSRLLSDRFSAERPKGSFSTLEIQRTEQGDSAMYLCASSDPPFSYGQYFGPGTRLTVT.

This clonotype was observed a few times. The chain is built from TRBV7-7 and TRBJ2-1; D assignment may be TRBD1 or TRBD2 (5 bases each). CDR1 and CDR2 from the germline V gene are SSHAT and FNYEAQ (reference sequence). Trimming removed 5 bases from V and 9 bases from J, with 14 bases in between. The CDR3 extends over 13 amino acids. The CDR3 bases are TGTGCCAGCAGCCCTACGGTTGGGACTGAGCAGTTCTTC. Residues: CASSPTVGTEQFF. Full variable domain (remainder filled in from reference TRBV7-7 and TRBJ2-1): GAGVSQSPRYKVTKRGQDVTLRCDPISSHATLYWYQQALGQGPEFLTYFNYEAQPDKSGLPSDRFSAERPEGSISTLTIQRTEQRDSAMYRCASSPTVGTEQFFGPGTRLTVL.

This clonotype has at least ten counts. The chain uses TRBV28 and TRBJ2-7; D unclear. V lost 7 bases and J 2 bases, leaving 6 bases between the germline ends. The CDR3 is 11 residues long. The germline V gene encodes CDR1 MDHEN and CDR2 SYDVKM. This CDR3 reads CASMSAYEQYF. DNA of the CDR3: TGTGCCAGCATGTCTGCCTACGAGCAGTACTTC.

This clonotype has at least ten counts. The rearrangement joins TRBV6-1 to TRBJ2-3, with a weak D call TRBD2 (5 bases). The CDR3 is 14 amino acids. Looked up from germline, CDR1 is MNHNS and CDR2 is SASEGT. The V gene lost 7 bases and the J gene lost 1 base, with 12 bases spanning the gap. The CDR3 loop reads CASNGPGGTDTQYF. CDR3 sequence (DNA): TGTGCCAGCAACGGGCCCGGGGGCACAGATACGCAGTATTTT.

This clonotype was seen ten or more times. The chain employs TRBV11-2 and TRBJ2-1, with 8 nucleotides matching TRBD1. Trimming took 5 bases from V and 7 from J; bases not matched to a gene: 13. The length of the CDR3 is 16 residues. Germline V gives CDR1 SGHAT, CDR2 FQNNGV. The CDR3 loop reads CASSKDQGAVYNEQFF. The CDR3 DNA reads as TGTGCCAGCAGCAAGGACCAGGGGGCAGTGTATAATGAGCAGTTCTTC.

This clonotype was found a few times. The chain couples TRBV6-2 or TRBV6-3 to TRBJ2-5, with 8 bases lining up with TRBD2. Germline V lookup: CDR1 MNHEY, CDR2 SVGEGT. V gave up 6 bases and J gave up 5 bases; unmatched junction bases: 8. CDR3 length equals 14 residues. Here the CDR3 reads CASSRSGGEETQYF. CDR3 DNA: TGTGCCAGCAGCCGAAGCGGGGGCGAGGAGACCCAGTACTTC.

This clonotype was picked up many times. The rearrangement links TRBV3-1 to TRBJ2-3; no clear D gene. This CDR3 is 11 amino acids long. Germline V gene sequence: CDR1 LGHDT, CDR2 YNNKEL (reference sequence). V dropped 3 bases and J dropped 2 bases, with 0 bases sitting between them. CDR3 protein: CASSHTDTQYF. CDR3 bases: TGTGCCAGCAGCCACACAGATACGCAGTATTTT.

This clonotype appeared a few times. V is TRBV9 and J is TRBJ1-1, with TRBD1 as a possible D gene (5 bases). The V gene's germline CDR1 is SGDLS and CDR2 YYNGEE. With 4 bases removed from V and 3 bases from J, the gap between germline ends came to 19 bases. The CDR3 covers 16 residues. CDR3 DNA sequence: TGTGCCAGCAGCCCCAAGGGGCAGCTGTTGGACACTGAAGCTTTCTTT. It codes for CASSPKGQLLDTEAFF. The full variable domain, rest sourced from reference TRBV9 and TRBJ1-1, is DSGVTQTPKHLITATGQRVTLRCSPRSGDLSVYWYQQSLDQGLQFLIQYYNGEERAKGNILERFSAQQFPDLHSELNLSSLELGDSALYFCASSPKGQLLDTEAFFGQGTRLTVV.

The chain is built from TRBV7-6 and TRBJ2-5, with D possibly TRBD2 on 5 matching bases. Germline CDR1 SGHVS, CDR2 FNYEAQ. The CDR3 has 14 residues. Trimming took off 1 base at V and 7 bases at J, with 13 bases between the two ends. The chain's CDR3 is CASSLGPGGWTQYF. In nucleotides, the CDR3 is TGTGCCAGCAGCTTAGGTCCAGGAGGATGGACCCAGTACTTC.

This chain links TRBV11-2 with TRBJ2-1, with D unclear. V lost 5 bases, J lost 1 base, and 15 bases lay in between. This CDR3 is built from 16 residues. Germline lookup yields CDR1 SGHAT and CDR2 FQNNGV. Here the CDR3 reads CASSVNDVYSYNEQFF. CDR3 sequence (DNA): TGTGCCAGCAGCGTAAACGACGTATATTCCTACAATGAGCAGTTCTTC. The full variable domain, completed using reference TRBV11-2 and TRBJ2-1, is EAGVAQSPRYKIIEKRQSVAFWCNPISGHATLYWYQQILGQGPKLLIQFQNNGVVDDSQLPKDRFSAERLKGVDSTLKIQPAKLEDSAVYLCASSVNDVYSYNEQFFGPGTRLTVL.

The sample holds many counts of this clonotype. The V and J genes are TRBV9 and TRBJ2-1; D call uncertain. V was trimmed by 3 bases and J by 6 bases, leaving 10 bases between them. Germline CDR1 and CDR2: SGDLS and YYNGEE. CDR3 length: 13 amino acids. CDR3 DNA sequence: TGTGCCAGCAGCGCCCCAGTGGGCAATGAGCAGTTCTTC. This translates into CASSAPVGNEQFF.

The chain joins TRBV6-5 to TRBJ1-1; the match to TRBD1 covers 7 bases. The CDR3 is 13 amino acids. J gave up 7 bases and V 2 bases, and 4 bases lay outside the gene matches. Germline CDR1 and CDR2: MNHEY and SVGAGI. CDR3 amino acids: CASSYGTAYEAFF. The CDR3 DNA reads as TGTGCCAGCAGTTACGGGACAGCTTATGAAGCTTTCTTT.

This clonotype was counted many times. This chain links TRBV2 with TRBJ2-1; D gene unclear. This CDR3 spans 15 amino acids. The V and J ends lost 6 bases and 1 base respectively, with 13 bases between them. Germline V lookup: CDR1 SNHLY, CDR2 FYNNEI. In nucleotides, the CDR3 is TGTGCCAGCAGGAGCAGTAGTCAGTCCTACAATGAGCAGTTCTTC. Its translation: CASRSSSQSYNEQFF. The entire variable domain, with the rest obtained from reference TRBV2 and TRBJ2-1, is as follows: EPEVTQTPSHQVTQMGQEVILRCVPISNHLYFYWYRQILGQKVEFLVSFYNNEISEKSEIFDDQFSVERPDGSNFTLKIRSTKLEDSAMYFCASRSSSQSYNEQFFGPGTRLTVL.

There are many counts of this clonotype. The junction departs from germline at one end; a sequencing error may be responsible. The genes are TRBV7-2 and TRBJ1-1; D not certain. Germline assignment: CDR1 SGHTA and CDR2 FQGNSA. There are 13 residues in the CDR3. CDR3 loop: CASSSSARTDAFF. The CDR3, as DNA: TGTGCCAGCAGCTCCAGTGCCCGGACTGATGCTTTCTTT.

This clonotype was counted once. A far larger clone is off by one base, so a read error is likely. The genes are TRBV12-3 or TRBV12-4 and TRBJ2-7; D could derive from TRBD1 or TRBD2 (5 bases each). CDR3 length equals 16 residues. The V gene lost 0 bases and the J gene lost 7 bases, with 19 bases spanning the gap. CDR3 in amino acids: CASSLALGAAYNEQYF. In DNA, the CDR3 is TGTGCCAGCAGTTTAGCCCTCGGGGCTGCCTACAATGAGCAGTACTTC.